This TCR beta chain emerged from a study of cytomegalovirus exposure and HLA in healthy donors. General observations from the study: Productive rates of about 90% or about 30% were seen for most TCR beta V segments in an earlier analysis.

V lost 4 bases and J lost 7, with 11 bases in between. The CDR3 is 13 residues long. Germline lookup yields CDR1 SGHRS and CDR2 YFSETQ. Vbeta (60) and Jbeta (13) primers were used in the PCR. Libraries were prepared by immunoSEQ multiplex PCR; TCRdb keeps only in-frame clonotypes and omits some of them. Counted here are 200,000 or so clones, approximately 85% occurring once; the ten biggest clones make up 6.5%. With regard to this clone: Its antigen remains unidentified.

The chain is built from TRBV5-1 and TRBJ1-4; a weak D match, TRBD1 (6 bases). Sequenced sample: PBMCs. The source of this sequence is a woman in her fifties or sixties in good health and CMV-seropositive. In DNA form, the CDR3 reads TGCGCCAGCAGCCCGGGGACACCTGAAAAACTGTTTTTT. Its translation is CASSPGTPEKLFF.